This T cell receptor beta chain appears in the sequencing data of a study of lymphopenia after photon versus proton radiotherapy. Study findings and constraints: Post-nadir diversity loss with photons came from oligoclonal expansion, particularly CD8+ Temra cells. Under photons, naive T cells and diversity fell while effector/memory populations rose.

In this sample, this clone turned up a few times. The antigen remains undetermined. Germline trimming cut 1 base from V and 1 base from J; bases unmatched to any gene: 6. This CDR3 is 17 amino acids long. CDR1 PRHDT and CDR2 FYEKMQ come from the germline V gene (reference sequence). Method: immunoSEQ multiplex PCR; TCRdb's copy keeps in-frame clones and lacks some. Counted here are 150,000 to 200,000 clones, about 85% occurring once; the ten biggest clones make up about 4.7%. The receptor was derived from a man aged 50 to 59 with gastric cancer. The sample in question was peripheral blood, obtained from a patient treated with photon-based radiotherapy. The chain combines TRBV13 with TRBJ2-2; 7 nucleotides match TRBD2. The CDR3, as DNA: TGTGCCAGCAGCTTAGAAGGGCTAGCGGTGAACACCGGGGAGCTGTTTTTT. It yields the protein CASSLEGLAVNTGELFF.